The T cell receptor beta chain under discussion was sequenced for a study of Ad26.COV2.S vaccination and SARS-CoV-2 variants. TCRdb keeps only in-frame clones here, not all; method: immunoSEQ multiplex PCR. The table has hundreds of thousands of clones, 90% seen once; the top ten hold 10% to 15%. This CDR3 region has 17 residues. V shed 2 bases, J shed 9 bases, and the junction held 11 bases outside the gene matches. The germline V gene has CDR1 MDHEN and CDR2 SYDVKM. The treatment was: 15 to 20 received Ad26.COV2.S at low or high dose, single or two shots; about 5 received placebo; per-sample allocation not given. Samples analyzed were those drawn on day 63 after the first vaccine or placebo injection.

The material was peripheral blood, obtained in a trial of Ad26.COV2.S vaccine versus placebo. J is TRBJ1-6 and V is TRBV28, with TRBD1 matching 9 bases. This clonotype was obtained from a person aged 18-60 years who received the Ad26.COV2.S COVID-19 vaccine or a placebo. The CDR3 reads CASSLGSGGTGPSPLHF. The CDR3 DNA sequence: TGTGCCAGCAGTTTAGGGAGTGGTGGGACAGGGCCTTCACCCCTCCACTTT. Together with reference TRBV28 and TRBJ1-6, the CDR3 gives the full variable domain: DVKVTQSSRYLVKRTGEKVFLECVQDMDHENMFWYRQDPGLGLRLIYFSYDVKMKEKGDIPEGYSVSREKKERFSLILESASTNQTSMYLCASSLGSGGTGPSPLHFGNGTRLTVT.